Each of the 28 T cell receptor beta chains below was sequenced from the same sample in a study of siplizumab effects on memory and regulatory T cells. Profiling relied on immunoSEQ multiplex PCR, and the TCRdb table lists in-frame clones only, not all of them. The table has more than 85,000 clones, just over 90% seen once. Sequenced material: Tregs sorted from blood. The origin of the receptors is a human donor in good health.

V and J are TRBV7-3 and TRBJ2-2, with a possible D match to TRBD1 (6 bases). Trimming shortened V by 3 bases and J by 4 bases, and 18 bases separated the two germline ends. The CDR3 has 17 residues. In germline, CDR1 is SGHTA, CDR2 FQGTGA. The CDR3 DNA is TGTGCCAGCAGCTTCAGGCCCAGGGGTGTGGTCACCGGGGAGCTGTTTTTT. Amino acid sequence: CASSFRPRGVVTGELFF.

The chain joins TRBV11-3 to TRBJ2-2, with D possibly being TRBD1 or TRBD2 (5 bases each). V was shortened by 4 bases and J by 6 bases, with 15 bases between the two germline ends. The CDR3 totals 15 residues. From germline, CDR1 is SGHNT and CDR2 YENEEA. CDR3 region: CASSWSRGVAGELFF. The DNA for the CDR3 is TGTGCCAGCAGCTGGAGCCGAGGGGTGGCCGGGGAGCTGTTTTTT.

CDR3 region: CASSPGLSSYEQYF. DNA for the CDR3: TGTGCCAGCAGTCCCGGACTGTCTTCCTACGAGCAGTACTTC. The chain has TRBV6-6 and TRBJ2-7; D may be TRBD2 (5 bases). CDR1 is MNHNY, CDR2 SVGAGI, per germline (reference sequence). The V end lost 5 bases, the J end lost 1 base, and 12 bases lay between the germline ends. The CDR3 extends over 14 amino acids.

This sequence joins TRBV19 and TRBJ1-5; 9 nucleotides line up with TRBD1. V trimming: 4 bases; J trimming: 7 bases; junction bases outside the gene matches: 11. The CDR3 is 16 residues long. Germline CDR1 is LNHDA and CDR2 is SQIVND (reference sequence). The CDR3 region is CASSKPRGQGKQPQHF. The CDR3 coding sequence is TGTGCCAGTAGTAAACCTCGAGGACAGGGGAAGCAGCCCCAGCATTTT.

The rearrangement uses TRBV16 and TRBJ2-7; D is perhaps TRBD1 (6 bases). Germline values: CDR1 KGHSY, CDR2 FQNENV. This CDR3 has 17 residues. Trimming stripped 0 bases from V and 0 bases from J, with 15 bases between. The CDR3 protein is CASSQSGRGQFSYEQYF. The CDR3 DNA sequence: TGTGCCAGCAGCCAATCGGGTCGCGGACAGTTCTCCTACGAGCAGTACTTC.

This chain connects TRBV2 to TRBJ2-1; TRBD2 matches at 12 bases. The germline V gene has CDR1 SNHLY and CDR2 FYNNEI. The CDR3 has 17 amino acids. J gave up 1 base and V 7 bases, and 8 bases lay outside the gene matches. CDR3 amino acids: CASKPSGRASSYNEQFF. The DNA of the CDR3 is TGTGCCAGCAAGCCTAGCGGGAGGGCAAGTTCCTACAATGAGCAGTTCTTC.

CDR3 DNA sequence: TGTGCCAGCAGAACTCTAGCGGGTCGATACGAGCAGTACTTC. This sequence encodes CASRTLAGRYEQYF. This sequence joins TRBV28 and TRBJ2-7, with TRBD2 identical over 8 bases. From germline, CDR1 is MDHEN and CDR2 SYDVKM. The length of the CDR3 is 14 residues. Trimming at V came to 6 bases and at J to 4 bases, leaving 8 bases not matched to a gene.

This chain connects TRBV6-6 to TRBJ2-7; either TRBD1 or TRBD2 may supply D (5 bases each). This CDR3 contains 14 residues. Germline values: CDR1 MNHNY, CDR2 SVGAGI (reference sequence). V gave up 0 bases and J gave up 8 bases, with 14 bases separating them. The CDR3 DNA is TGTGCCAGCAGTTACTCGGGCAGGGACGGGAAGCAGTACTTC. Encoded protein: CASSYSGRDGKQYF.

The chain couples TRBV4-1 to TRBJ1-3, with D hard to call. The V end was cut by 0 bases, the J end by 9 bases, with 9 bases between. The CDR3 extends over 13 amino acids. Germline CDR1 MGHRA, CDR2 YSYEKL. This CDR3 is CASSQEAWGTIYF. The CDR3 DNA follows: TGCGCCAGCAGCCAAGAGGCGTGGGGCACCATATATTTT.

CDR3 nucleotide sequence: TGCGCCAGCAGCTTGTTGGGGGTAACAACTAATGAAAAACTGTTTTTT. As protein: CASSLLGVTTNEKLFF. The chain joins TRBV5-1 to TRBJ1-4; D perhaps matches TRBD1 (5 bases). Germline V gene sequence: CDR1 SGHRS, CDR2 YFSETQ. Between the trimmed V and J ends, which lost 1 base and 0 bases, there was a span of 10 bases. This CDR3 contains 16 residues.

The chain has TRBV7-9 and TRBJ1-2; 7 nucleotides agree with TRBD1. CDR1 is SEHNR, CDR2 FQNEAQ, per germline (reference sequence). The length of the CDR3 is 14 residues. The trim removed 1 base at V and 6 bases at J, leaving 5 bases unmatched. The CDR3: CASSLGQGSNGYTF. CDR3 DNA sequence: TGTGCCAGCAGCTTAGGACAGGGAAGCAATGGCTACACCTTC.

V is TRBV11-2 and J is TRBJ2-3, with 10 bases that match TRBD2. Germline V gene sequence: CDR1 SGHAT, CDR2 FQNNGV. V shed 4 bases, J shed 3 bases, and the junction held 10 bases outside the gene matches. The CDR3 totals 17 residues. CDR3 DNA sequence: TGTGCCAGCAGCTCCCTCCCAGCGGGAGGGAAAACAGATACGCAGTATTTT. Residues: CASSSLPAGGKTDTQYF. The full variable domain, completed using reference TRBV11-2 and TRBJ2-3, is EAGVAQSPRYKIIEKRQSVAFWCNPISGHATLYWYQQILGQGPKLLIQFQNNGVVDDSQLPKDRFSAERLKGVDSTLKIQPAKLEDSAVYLCASSSLPAGGKTDTQYFGPGTRLTVL.

The chain has TRBV15 and TRBJ2-7; 13 nucleotides align to TRBD2. CDR1 is LNHNV and CDR2 is YYDKDF in the germline V gene (reference sequence). There are 17 residues in the CDR3. With 1 base clipped from V and 6 bases from J, the junction kept 9 bases outside the gene matches. CDR3 nucleotides: TGTGCCACCAGCAGAGGACTAGCGGGAGGCCCCTTTGGCGAGCAGTACTTC. This encodes CATSRGLAGGPFGEQYF.

The chain carries TRBV5-4 and TRBJ2-7; 7 bases agree with TRBD1. The CDR3 is made up of 13 amino acids. Germline CDR1 and CDR2: SGHNT and YYREEE (reference sequence). The V gene end was trimmed by 4 bases and the J gene end by 2 bases; junction bases not matched to a gene: 3. The CDR3: CASSADRAYEQYF. In DNA, the CDR3 is TGTGCCAGCAGCGCCGACAGGGCCTACGAGCAGTACTTC.

This chain uses TRBV19 with TRBJ1-1, with a weak D call TRBD1 (6 bases). The CDR3 is 13 amino acids. From germline, CDR1 is LNHDA and CDR2 SQIVND (reference sequence). The V gene lost 5 bases and the J gene lost 4 bases, with 11 bases spanning the gap. CDR3 sequence reads: CASSRVDSTEAFF. CDR3 DNA sequence: TGTGCCAGTAGTCGGGTGGACAGCACTGAAGCTTTCTTT.

This chain joins TRBV7-9 and TRBJ2-5; 9 nucleotides align to TRBD2. The J call may not be correct, given that the DNA end is closer to TRBJ2-7. Germline-derived CDR1 and CDR2 are SEHNR and FQNEAQ (reference sequence). The CDR3 spans 17 residues. CDR3 protein: CASSLAGIAGAGDEQYF. The CDR3 coding sequence is TGTGCCAGCAGCTTAGCGGGTATAGCGGGAGCTGGAGACGAGCAGTACTTC.

The J gene is TRBJ1-5, the V gene TRBV7-9, with 10 bases matching TRBD1. Germline CDR1 reads SEHNR; CDR2 reads FQNEAQ (reference sequence). The CDR3 totals 15 residues. V shed 1 base, J shed 6 bases, and the junction held 3 bases outside the gene matches. CDR3 DNA sequence: TGTGCCAGCAGCTTAGGACAGGGGGCGCTTCAGCCCCAGCATTTT. It is translated as CASSLGQGALQPQHF.

This chain connects TRBV7-2 to TRBJ2-7, with 9 nucleotides matching TRBD1. V trimming: 7 bases; J trimming: 2 bases; junction bases outside the gene matches: 15. The CDR3 extends over 17 amino acids. The germline gives CDR1 SGHTA, CDR2 FQGNSA. CDR3 sequence reads: CASTFQLTRTGAYEQYF. The CDR3 DNA follows: TGTGCCAGCACCTTTCAGCTGACTAGGACAGGGGCCTACGAGCAGTACTTC. Filled out from reference TRBV7-2 and TRBJ2-7, the complete variable domain reads GAGVSQSPSNKVTEKGKDVELRCDPISGHTALYWYRQSLGQGLEFLIYFQGNSAPDKSGLPSDRFSAERTGGSVSTLTIQRTQQEDSAVYLCASTFQLTRTGAYEQYFGPGTRLTVT.

The gene calls are TRBV5-6 and TRBJ1-2; 8 positions agree with TRBD1. This CDR3 has 17 residues. CDR1 and CDR2 (germline): SGHDT, YYEEEE. The V gene end was trimmed by 0 bases and the J gene end by 4 bases; junction bases not matched to a gene: 11. The CDR3 protein is CASSLATWTGFLYGYTF. The CDR3 region has the DNA TGTGCCAGCAGCTTGGCTACCTGGACAGGGTTCCTCTATGGCTACACCTTC.

CDR3 DNA sequence: TGTGCCAGCAGCTTAAGTATCTACGAGCAGTACTTC. Translated, it gives CASSLSIYEQYF. The chain recombines TRBV11-2 with TRBJ2-7; no reliable D call. The CDR3 is 12 residues long. With 2 bases removed from V and 3 bases from J, the gap between germline ends came to 5 bases. CDR1 SGHAT and CDR2 FQNNGV come from the germline V gene.

Here the CDR3 reads CASSSALETQYF. CDR3 in DNA: TGTGCCAGCAGTTCGGCCCTAGAGACCCAGTACTTC. The V and J genes are TRBV6-1 and TRBJ2-5; D is undetermined. With 5 bases removed from V and 4 bases from J, the gap between germline ends came to 8 bases. This CDR3 has 12 amino acids. The germline V gene encodes CDR1 MNHNS and CDR2 SASEGT.

The V and J genes are TRBV6-5 and TRBJ1-1; a weak D match, TRBD1 (5 bases). Germline V gene lookup returns CDR1 MNHEY and CDR2 SVGAGI. This CDR3 comprises 16 residues. Trimming cost V 1 base and J 5 bases, with 17 bases left between them. The CDR3 sequence is CASSYFGGMSGTEAFF. CDR3 in DNA: TGTGCCAGCAGTTACTTTGGGGGGATGAGTGGGACTGAAGCTTTCTTT.

In regard to this clone: The junction differs from germline at one of its ends, possibly a read error. The J gene is TRBJ1-5, the V gene TRBV19; D uncertain. The CDR3 is 11 amino acids. Per the germline V gene, CDR1 is LNHDA and CDR2 is SQIVND (reference sequence). Here the CDR3 DNA reads TGTGCCAGTAGTAGAGCTGCGGTGGTATCTTTT. Amino acids: CASSRAAVVSF.

The rearrangement links TRBV19 to TRBJ2-3, with D maybe TRBD2 (5 bases). The length of the CDR3 is 16 residues. CDR1 and CDR2 from the germline V gene are LNHDA and SQIVND (reference sequence). The V gene lost 4 bases and the J gene lost 4 bases, with 18 bases spanning the gap. CDR3 in amino acids: CASSKENSDKPDTQYF. The CDR3 DNA sequence: TGTGCCAGTAGTAAGGAGAATAGCGATAAACCAGATACGCAGTATTTT.

The chain is built from TRBV14 and TRBJ2-3; D remains ambiguous. Trimming removed 5 bases from V and 0 bases from J, with 15 bases in between. Germline CDR1 SGHDN, CDR2 FVKESK. This CDR3 spans 16 amino acids. This chain's CDR3 is CASSNPGRTSTDTQYF. DNA of the CDR3: TGTGCCAGCAGCAACCCCGGACGAACTAGCACAGATACGCAGTATTTT.

The rearrangement joins TRBV6-1 to TRBJ1-2, with a possible D match to TRBD1 (5 bases). From germline, CDR1 is MNHNS and CDR2 SASEGT. The CDR3 is 15 amino acids. Trimming shortened V by 6 bases and J by 6 bases, and 20 bases separated the two germline ends. CDR3 residues: CASSSWERGIDGYTF. The CDR3 DNA is TGTGCCAGCAGCTCCTGGGAGAGGGGAATTGATGGCTACACCTTC.

This clone was picked up a small number of times. V usage is TRBV29-1 and J usage is TRBJ2-7; 7 bases match TRBD2. Germline lookup yields CDR1 SQVTM and CDR2 ANQGSEA. This CDR3 is built from 12 residues. The trim removed 5 bases at V and 2 bases at J, leaving 3 bases unmatched. The CDR3 here is CSVLAETYEQYF. The CDR3 nucleotides are TGCAGCGTTCTAGCGGAGACCTACGAGCAGTACTTC.

This clone was counted a single time. This chain joins TRBV10-3 and TRBJ1-2, with 12 bases that match TRBD1. The V gene end was trimmed by 6 bases and the J gene end by 5 bases; junction bases not matched to a gene: 13. CDR3 length equals 17 residues. Germline V lookup: CDR1 ENHRY, CDR2 SYGVKD. The CDR3 reads CAISGTGGAADDYGYTF. DNA for the CDR3: TGTGCCATCAGCGGGACAGGGGGCGCCGCCGATGATTATGGCTACACCTTC.